What follows are 14 T cell receptor beta chains derived from one specimen sequenced in a study of blood T cell repertoires in COVID-19 (dated by TCRdb to 2019 to 2021). Receptor amplification or capture employed the immunoSEQ multiplex PCR assay. This immuneACCESS table, as held by TCRdb, lists in-frame sequences with V and J called but not all clones. Of the missing ones, under half trace to an unresolved V gene in checked studies; the others have no known cause. The sample table contains under 150,000 clones; only one count was recorded for roughly 88% of them. The top ten clones comprise around 2.1% of the sample. Material for sequencing was peripheral blood. These receptors came from a man aged 65 to 79 with active COVID-19.

The chain employs TRBV18 and TRBJ2-5; weak D call: TRBD2 (6 bases). Per germline, CDR1 KGHSH and CDR2 LQKENI. The CDR3 totals 13 residues. The V and J ends lost 6 bases and 5 bases respectively, with 13 bases between them. CDR3 loop: CASSAGSRETQYF. CDR3 DNA sequence: TGTGCCAGCTCGGCGGGGTCGCGGGAGACCCAGTACTTC.

The gene calls are TRBV7-9 and TRBJ2-7, with TRBD2 matching over 11 bases. Germline lookup yields CDR1 SEHNR and CDR2 FQNEAQ (reference sequence). The J segment lost 4 bases and the V segment lost 2 bases, leaving 7 bases of the junction unmatched. The CDR3 is made up of 16 amino acids. CDR3 protein: CASSLLAGGATYEQYF. In DNA, the CDR3 is TGTGCCAGCAGCTTACTAGCGGGAGGTGCGACTTACGAGCAGTACTTC.

This sequence joins TRBV7-3 and TRBJ2-2, with 10 nucleotides matching TRBD2. Germline V lookup: CDR1 SGHTA, CDR2 FQGTGA. The CDR3 runs 16 residues. The V segment lost 5 bases and the J segment 6 bases; nucleotides outside the gene matches: 9. The CDR3 nucleotides read TGTGCCAGCAGCCGCCCCAGCGGGAGGGCCTCCGGGGAGCTGTTTTTT. It specifies CASSRPSGRASGELFF. Looking up the rest from reference TRBV7-3 and TRBJ2-2 gives the full variable domain: GAGVSQTPSNKVTEKGKYVELRCDPISGHTALYWYRQSLGQGPEFLIYFQGTGAADDSGLPNDRFFAVRPEGSVSTLKIQRTERGDSAVYLCASSRPSGRASGELFFGEGSRLTVL.

This sequence joins TRBV7-2 and TRBJ2-1; 11 nucleotides match TRBD2. V dropped 2 bases and J dropped 4; count of bases not matched to a gene: 7. There are 17 residues in the CDR3. The germline CDR1 and CDR2 sequences are SGHTA and FQGNSA. The CDR3 bases are TGTGCCAGCAGCTTAAGATCTAGCGGGAGGAATTACAATGAGCAGTTCTTC. Translating it yields CASSLRSSGRNYNEQFF.

This chain connects TRBV7-8 to TRBJ2-1; no definite D call. V lost 1 base and J lost 1, with 14 bases in between. The CDR3 extends over 17 amino acids. Germline-derived CDR1 and CDR2 are SGHVS and FQNEAQ. CDR3 coding DNA: TGTGCCAGCAGCTTAGACCGAGCCCGCCGGTCCTACAATGAGCAGTTCTTC. Translation: CASSLDRARRSYNEQFF.

The V call is TRBV27, the J call TRBJ1-4, with D perhaps matching TRBD1 (6 bases). Deletions cut 3 bases from V and 3 bases from J, with 17 bases between. This CDR3 is built from 17 residues. Germline loops: CDR1 MNHEY, CDR2 SMNVEV (reference sequence). DNA for the CDR3: TGTGCCAGCAGTTTTAATCGGGCGAGGGGGTCTAATGAAAAACTGTTTTTT. It codes for CASSFNRARGSNEKLFF.

The CDR3 reads CAWSVRGTPYEQYF. In DNA, the CDR3 is TGTGCCTGGAGTGTACGGGGGACTCCCTACGAGCAGTACTTC. V and J are TRBV30 and TRBJ2-7, with D maybe TRBD2 (6 bases). The germline V and J ends were trimmed by 0 bases and 2 bases, with 11 bases remaining between them. The CDR3 has 14 residues. Per germline, CDR1 GTSNPN and CDR2 SVGIG (reference sequence).

The rearrangement joins TRBV7-2 to TRBJ2-7; TRBD1 matches at 7 bases. The germline V gene encodes CDR1 SGHTA and CDR2 FQGNSA. The CDR3 runs to 15 residues. J lost 5 bases, V lost 5 bases, and 12 bases had no gene match. The CDR3 spells CASSRSTGTFDEQYF. CDR3 nucleotides: TGTGCCAGCAGCCGCTCGACAGGGACCTTCGACGAGCAGTACTTC.

The gene calls are TRBV6-6 and TRBJ2-7, with TRBD1 matching 10 bases. The CDR3 spans 15 residues. V was pared by 7 bases and J by 7 bases, with 13 bases of the junction left unmatched. Germline values: CDR1 MNHNY, CDR2 SVGAGI (reference sequence). The CDR3 DNA sequence: TGTGCCAGCATTGGCCGGGACAGGGGAGTAGAGGAGCAGTACTTC. As protein: CASIGRDRGVEEQYF.

This rearrangement joins TRBV5-4 to TRBJ2-1; 7 bases match TRBD2. V was clipped by 6 bases and J by 5 bases; unmatched bases: 8. Germline V gene data show CDR1 as SGHNT and CDR2 as YYREEE (reference sequence). CDR3 length equals 14 residues. The CDR3 is CASTESGTHNEQFF. CDR3 sequence (DNA): TGTGCCAGCACCGAGAGCGGGACTCACAATGAGCAGTTCTTC.

This chain uses TRBV13 with TRBJ2-4; tentatively, D is TRBD1 (5 bases). The V end lost 6 bases, the J end lost 0 bases, and 9 bases lay between the germline ends. Germline V CDR1 and CDR2: PRHDT, FYEKMQ (reference sequence). This CDR3 contains 14 residues. The CDR3 DNA is TGTGCCAGCAGGGACACCTTAGCCAAAAACATTCAGTACTTC. Translation gives CASRDTLAKNIQYF.

The chain couples TRBV30 to TRBJ2-1; perhaps TRBD2 as D (6 bases). CDR1 and CDR2 (germline): GTSNPN, SVGIG (reference sequence). This CDR3 comprises 13 residues. Trimming stripped 6 bases from V and 4 bases from J, with 13 bases between. The CDR3 loop reads CACTGTQYNEQFF. CDR3 in DNA: TGTGCCTGTACGGGGACTCAATACAATGAGCAGTTCTTC.

CDR3 bases: TGTGCCAGCAGTCGTTTATCCGGGAACAATCAGCCCCAGCATTTT. The encoded protein is CASSRLSGNNQPQHF. The chain employs TRBV6-2 or TRBV6-3 and TRBJ1-5; the D is unclear. V lost 5 bases and J 3 bases, leaving 14 bases between the germline ends. CDR1 and CDR2 (germline): MNHEY, SVGEGT. The CDR3 totals 15 residues.

The chain couples TRBV21-1 to TRBJ2-6; the table gives TRBD1 as D, unverified against the DNA. TRBV21-1 is listed as a pseudogene. CDR3 length equals 15 residues. Here the CDR3 DNA reads TGTGCCGGGACAGGGCCTTACTCTGGGGCCAACGTCCTGACTTTC. Its translation: CAGTGPYSGANVLTF.